Following are 13 T cell receptor beta chains from one sample sequenced in a study of a mutant IDH1 vaccine in newly diagnosed glioma. Regarding time point: week 47, end of study. Doses comprised 300 ug of mutant IDH1 20-mer peptide each, plus topical imiquimod. Libraries were prepared by immunoSEQ multiplex PCR; TCRdb keeps only in-frame clonotypes and omits some of them. The table shows about 34,000 clones, with 90% occurring only once. The antigens these receptors bind are not known. The sample consisted of PBMCs, taken from a glioma patient whose treatment included an IDH1 peptide vaccine. The receptors here all came from a middle-aged woman with glioma.

This clone showed up just once. The CDR3 sequence: CASRAGNTEAFF. CDR3 DNA: TGTGCCAGCAGAGCCGGGAACACTGAAGCTTTCTTT. The V gene is TRBV6-5, the J gene TRBJ1-1; no clear D gene. CDR1 is MNHEY and CDR2 is SVGAGI in the germline V gene. The CDR3 contains 12 residues. V gave up 6 bases and J gave up 1 base, with 6 bases separating them.

This clone was seen a single time. CDR3 nucleotides: TGTGCCAGCAGACCCGACATTTATAGCAATCAGCCCCAGCATTTT. It translates to CASRPDIYSNQPQHF. The chain links TRBV6-5 to TRBJ1-5, with D unclear. The CDR3 covers 15 residues. The V and J ends lost 6 bases and 0 bases respectively, with 12 bases between them. Germline V gene sequence: CDR1 MNHEY, CDR2 SVGAGI.

V is TRBV4-1 and J is TRBJ1-6; perhaps TRBD1 as D (5 bases). The CDR3 extends over 15 amino acids. V gave up 4 bases and J gave up 5 bases, with 12 bases separating them. Germline values: CDR1 MGHRA, CDR2 YSYEKL. The CDR3 sequence: CASSPRDFDNSPLHF. DNA of the CDR3: TGCGCCAGCAGCCCCCGGGACTTCGATAATTCACCCCTCCACTTT.

The gene calls are TRBV7-9 and TRBJ1-4; D remains unclear. The CDR3 is 15 residues long. Germline values: CDR1 SEHNR, CDR2 FQNEAQ (reference sequence). Trimming pared 1 base from V and 0 bases from J, leaving 6 bases between. The CDR3 DNA follows: TGTGCCAGCAGCTTAGACAGCGCAACTAATGAAAAACTGTTTTTT. Amino acid sequence: CASSLDSATNEKLFF.

The J gene is TRBJ1-1, the V gene TRBV6-5; the D is unclear. Germline V CDR1 and CDR2: MNHEY, SVGAGI. This CDR3 has 13 residues. Trimming left V 2 bases short and J 2 bases short, with 6 bases between. The CDR3 DNA sequence: TGTGCCAGCAGTTACACACCAAACACTGAAGCTTTCTTT. Encoded protein: CASSYTPNTEAFF.

V is TRBV27 and J is TRBJ2-7; D might be TRBD1 (5 bases). CDR3 size: 15 residues. The germline V gene encodes CDR1 MNHEY and CDR2 SMNVEV (reference sequence). V was shortened by 2 bases and J by 1 base, with 12 bases between the two germline ends. CDR3 amino acids: CASSLITDKSYEQYF. CDR3 DNA sequence: TGTGCCAGCAGTTTAATCACGGACAAATCCTACGAGCAGTACTTC.

V and J are TRBV19 and TRBJ2-1, with D possibly matching TRBD1 (6 bases). V lost 6 bases and J 5 bases, leaving 17 bases between the germline ends. The CDR3 runs to 15 residues. Germline V CDR1 and CDR2: LNHDA, SQIVND (reference sequence). For the CDR3, the DNA is TGTGCCAGTAGGCAACAGTGGACAGTGAACAATGAGCAGTTCTTC. This sequence encodes CASRQQWTVNNEQFF.

The chain combines TRBV5-4 with TRBJ2-1; 8 bases map to TRBD2. Trimming at V came to 4 bases and at J to 6 bases, leaving 12 bases not matched to a gene. The germline V gene has CDR1 SGHNT and CDR2 YYREEE (reference sequence). The CDR3 loop spans 16 amino acids. This chain's CDR3 is CASSPERGRGVNEQFF. CDR3 DNA: TGTGCCAGCAGCCCTGAGCGGGGGAGAGGGGTCAATGAGCAGTTCTTC.

The chain combines TRBV19 with TRBJ2-2; D is ambiguous. The CDR3 spans 14 residues. The germline CDR1 and CDR2 sequences are LNHDA and SQIVND (reference sequence). The V end was cut by 5 bases, the J end by 4 bases, with 11 bases between. CDR3 coding DNA: TGTGCCAGTAGTTCCGGGTCTGGCACCGGGGAGCTGTTTTTT. This encodes CASSSGSGTGELFF.

The chain has TRBV6-1 and TRBJ1-5, with a possible D match to TRBD1 (6 bases). Germline V gene data show CDR1 as MNHNS and CDR2 as SASEGT. This CDR3 has 15 residues. The V and J ends lost 1 base and 4 bases respectively, with 11 bases between them. The CDR3 DNA follows: TGTGCCAGCAGTGAAGTAGGGGGGAGAAATCAGCCCCAGCATTTT. Translated: CASSEVGGRNQPQHF.

This clone was detected only once. This chain joins TRBV4-1 and TRBJ1-5; 8 bases match TRBD1. Germline V CDR1 and CDR2: MGHRA, YSYEKL. The length of the CDR3 is 17 residues. V shed 1 base and J 5 bases; nucleotides not matched to a gene: 10. The CDR3 sequence: CASSQGGYGTGYQPQHF. The CDR3 DNA reads TGCGCCAGCAGCCAAGGAGGTTACGGGACAGGATATCAGCCCCAGCATTTT.

The chain couples TRBV5-4 to TRBJ1-2; a possible D gene is TRBD1 (5 bases). Germline V gene lookup returns CDR1 SGHNT and CDR2 YYREEE (reference sequence). The ends were cut back, 0 bases at V and 4 bases at J, with 19 bases in the middle. The CDR3 has 17 residues. CDR3 residues: CASSLVAVGGRSYGYTF. The CDR3, as DNA: TGTGCCAGCAGCTTGGTTGCGGTCGGGGGACGAAGCTATGGCTACACCTTC.

In DNA, the CDR3 is TGCGCCAGCAGCCGCTCACCCTCGACAGGAAACATTCAGTACTTC. Its protein product is CASSRSPSTGNIQYF. The chain links TRBV4-3 to TRBJ2-4; tentative D call: TRBD1 (6 bases). In germline, CDR1 is LGHNA, CDR2 YSLEER. CDR3 size: 15 residues. Trimming stripped 4 bases from V and 6 bases from J, with 16 bases between.